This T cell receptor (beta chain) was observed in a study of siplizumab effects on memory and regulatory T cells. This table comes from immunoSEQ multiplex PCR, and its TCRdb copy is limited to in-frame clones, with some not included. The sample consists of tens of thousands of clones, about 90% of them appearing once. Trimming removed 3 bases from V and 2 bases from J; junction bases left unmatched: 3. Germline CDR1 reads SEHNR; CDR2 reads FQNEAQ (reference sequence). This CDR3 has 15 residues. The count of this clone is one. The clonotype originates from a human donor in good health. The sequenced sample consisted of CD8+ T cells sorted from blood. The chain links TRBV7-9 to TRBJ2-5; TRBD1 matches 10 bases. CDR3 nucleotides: TGTGCCAGCAGCTTCGGACAGGGGGGGCAAGAGACCCAGTACTTC. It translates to CASSFGQGGQETQYF. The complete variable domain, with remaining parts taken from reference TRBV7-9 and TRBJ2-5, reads DTGVSQNPRHKITKRGQNVTFRCDPISEHNRLYWYRQTLGQGPEFLTYFQNEAQLEKSRLLSDRFSAERPKGSFSTLEIQRTEQGDSAMYLCASSFGQGGQETQYFGPGTRLLVL.